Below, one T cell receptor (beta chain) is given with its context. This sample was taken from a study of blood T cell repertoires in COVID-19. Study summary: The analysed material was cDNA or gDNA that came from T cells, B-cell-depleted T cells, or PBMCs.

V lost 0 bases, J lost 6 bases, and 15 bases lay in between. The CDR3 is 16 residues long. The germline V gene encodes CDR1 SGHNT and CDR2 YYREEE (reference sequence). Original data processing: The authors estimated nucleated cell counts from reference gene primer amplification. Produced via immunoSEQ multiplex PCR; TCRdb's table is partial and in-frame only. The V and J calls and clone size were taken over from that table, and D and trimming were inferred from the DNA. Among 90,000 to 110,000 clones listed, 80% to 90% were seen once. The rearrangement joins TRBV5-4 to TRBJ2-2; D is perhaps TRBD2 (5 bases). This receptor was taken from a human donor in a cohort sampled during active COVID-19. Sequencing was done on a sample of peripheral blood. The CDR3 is CASSLGLRSAAGELFF. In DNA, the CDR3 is TGTGCCAGCAGCTTGGGGTTGAGATCAGCGGCCGGGGAGCTGTTTTTT.